A selection of T cell receptor beta chains follows, all from one sample in a study of blood T cell repertoires in COVID-19. The data were produced by immunoSEQ multiplex PCR, yet TCRdb's version contains in-frame clones alone and is incomplete. The sample yields 150,000 to 200,000 clones, approximately 90% seen once. Sequencing input: PBMCs or T cells enriched from blood (not recorded which). These receptors came from a woman aged 35 to 49 in a cohort exposed to, infected with or recovered from COVID-19 (not recorded which). CDR3s include the opening cysteine and the closing phenylalanine or tryptophan. D genes are given only for firm matches. The size field is filled for only some rows; it gives once, few, many or a size class.

j_call d_call clone_size v_call cdr3_aa cdr3_nt
TRBJ1-2 NA NA TRBV28 CASSPPGGAYGYTF TGTGCCAGCAGTCCCCCCGGGGGGGCGTATGGCTACACCTTC
TRBJ2-3 NA once TRBV20-1 CSAVRDWPQYF TGCAGTGCGGTCCGGGACTGGCCGCAGTATTTT
TRBJ2-1 TRBD2 NA TRBV4-2 CASSQAAGSSYNEQFF TGTGCCAGCAGCCAAGCAGCGGGGAGCTCCTACAATGAGCAGTTCTTC
TRBJ2-7 NA NA TRBV7-8 CASSLTGTYGSYEQYF TGTGCCAGCAGCTTAACCGGGACATACGGGTCCTACGAGCAGTACTTC
TRBJ1-5 NA once TRBV27 CASSLFLKPNQPQHF TGTGCCAGCAGTTTGTTTCTTAAGCCCAATCAGCCCCAGCATTTT
TRBJ2-1 TRBD2 NA TRBV4-3 CASSQDPSFVTGGLNEQFF TGCGCCAGCAGCCAAGACCCGAGTTTCGTGACGGGAGGGTTGAATGAGCAGTTCTTC
TRBJ2-7 TRBD2 NA TRBV30 CAWTLRGSGEQYF TGTGCCTGGACTCTCCGCGGGAGTGGTGAGCAGTACTTC
TRBJ1-1 NA NA TRBV7-2 CASSPMGQGNTEAFF TGTGCCAGCAGCCCAATGGGGCAGGGGAACACTGAAGCTTTCTTT
TRBJ2-2 NA NA TRBV18 CASSPPYSNTGELFF TGTGCCAGCTCACCACCTTACAGTAACACCGGGGAGCTGTTTTTT
TRBJ2-3 NA NA TRBV7-9 CASSLSGDDTQYF TGTGCCAGCAGCTTATCAGGGGACGATACGCAGTATTTT
TRBJ2-2 NA NA TRBV28 CASSKGTPGELFF TGTGCCAGCAGCAAGGGGACACCCGGGGAGCTGTTTTTT
TRBJ2-2 TRBD1 NA TRBV5-6 CASRSGTGLTGELFF TGTGCCAGCAGGTCCGGGACAGGCCTAACCGGGGAGCTGTTTTTT
TRBJ2-1 TRBD2 NA TRBV5-4 CASSSSGRREQFF TGTGCCAGCAGCTCTAGCGGGAGACGTGAGCAGTTCTTC